Each of the 2 T cell receptor beta chains below was sequenced from the same sample in a study of tissue T cells after allogeneic stem cell transplantation. Time point reported: mouse harvest day 14 after allogeneic transplant. Mouse grafts combined 10^7 T-cell-depleted bone marrow cells with 10^6 splenic CD5+ T cells. The data were produced by immunoSEQ multiplex PCR, yet TCRdb's version contains in-frame clones alone and is incomplete. The sample consists of about 1,200 clones, around 45% of them appearing once. What was sequenced was gut tissue. All receptors come from a female BALB/c mouse given C57BL/6 T cells with graft-versus-host disease after an allogeneic hematopoietic cell transplant.

This clone is labeled large. Gene labels here are mouse ones. The read terminates 1 residue ahead of where the CDR3 ends, so the germline J gene completes it. The V call is TRBV12-2, the J call TRBJ1-4; maybe TRBD1 (6 bases). The ends were cut back, 2 bases at V and 0 bases at J, with 6 bases in the middle. The CDR3 covers 14 residues. The V gene's germline CDR1 is SGHLS and CDR2 HYDKME. Incomplete CDR3 DNA: TGTGCCAGCTCTCCAGGGGTTTCCAACGAAAGATTATTT. As protein: CASSPGVSNERLF. The CDR3 as a whole reads CASSPGVSNERLFF. Variable domain in full (rest from reference TRBV12-2 and TRBJ1-4): NSGVVQSPRYIIKGKGERSILKCIPISGHLSVAWYQQTQGQELKFFIQHYDKMERDKGNLPSRFSVQQFDDYHSEMNMSALELEDSAVYFCASSPGVSNERLFFGHGTKLSVL.

Only a few counts were recorded for this clone. Germline and genes here are mouse. From the germline J gene comes the end of the CDR3, since the read stops 1 residue before it. This chain uses TRBV26 with TRBJ2-2, with D possibly matching TRBD1 (5 bases). CDR1 and CDR2 (germline): KGHPV, FQNQEV (reference sequence). The CDR3 runs 14 residues. The V end lost 6 bases, the J end lost 1 base, and 9 bases lay between the germline ends. Here the CDR3 reads CASSLRVNTGQLYF. CDR3 DNA, as far as it was read: TGTGCCAGCAGCCTCAGGGTAAACACCGGGCAGCTCTAC.